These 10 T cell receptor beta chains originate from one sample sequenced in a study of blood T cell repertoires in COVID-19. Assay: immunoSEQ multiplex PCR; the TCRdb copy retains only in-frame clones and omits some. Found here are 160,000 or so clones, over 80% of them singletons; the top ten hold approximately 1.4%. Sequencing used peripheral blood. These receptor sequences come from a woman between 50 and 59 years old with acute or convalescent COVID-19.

The CDR3 DNA reads as TGTGCCAGCTCACCTACCACCGGGAGCACTGAAGCTTTCTTT. This translates into CASSPTTGSTEAFF. The chain employs TRBV18 and TRBJ1-1, with D unresolved. The CDR3 runs 14 residues. Trimming took off 3 bases at V and 4 bases at J, with 12 bases between the two ends. Per the germline V gene, CDR1 is KGHSH and CDR2 is LQKENI.

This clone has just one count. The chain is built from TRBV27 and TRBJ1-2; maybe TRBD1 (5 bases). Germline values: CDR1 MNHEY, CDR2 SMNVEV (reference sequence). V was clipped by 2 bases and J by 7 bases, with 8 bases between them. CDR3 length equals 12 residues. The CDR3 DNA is TGTGCCAGCAGTTTAAGGGGTCTTGGCTACACCTTC. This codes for CASSLRGLGYTF.

The CDR3: CASSELAGGYNEQFF. The CDR3 DNA is TGTGCCAGCAGCGAACTAGCGGGGGGGTACAATGAGCAGTTCTTC. The chain couples TRBV7-3 to TRBJ2-1; TRBD2 agrees at 13 bases. CDR1 and CDR2 (germline): SGHTA, FQGTGA. This CDR3 has 15 residues. With V trimmed by 5 bases and J by 4 bases, 2 bases remained unmatched.

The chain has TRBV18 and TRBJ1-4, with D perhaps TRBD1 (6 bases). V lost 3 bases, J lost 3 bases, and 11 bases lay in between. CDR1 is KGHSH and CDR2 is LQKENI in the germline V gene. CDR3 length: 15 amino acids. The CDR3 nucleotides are TGTGCCAGCTCACCGTCACAGGGCGCTAATGAAAAACTGTTTTTT. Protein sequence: CASSPSQGANEKLFF.

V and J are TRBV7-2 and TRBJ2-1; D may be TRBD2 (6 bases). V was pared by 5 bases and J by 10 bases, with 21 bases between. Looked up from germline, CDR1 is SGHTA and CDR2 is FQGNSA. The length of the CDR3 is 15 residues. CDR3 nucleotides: TGTGCCAGCAGCCCCTTGGGGACTCCCGGTAGGGAGCAGTTCTTC. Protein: CASSPLGTPGREQFF.

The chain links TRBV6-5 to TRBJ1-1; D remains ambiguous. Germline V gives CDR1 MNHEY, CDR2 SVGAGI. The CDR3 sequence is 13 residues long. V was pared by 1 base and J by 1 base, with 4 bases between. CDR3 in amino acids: CASSYYKNTEAFF. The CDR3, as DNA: TGTGCCAGCAGTTACTATAAGAACACTGAAGCTTTCTTT.

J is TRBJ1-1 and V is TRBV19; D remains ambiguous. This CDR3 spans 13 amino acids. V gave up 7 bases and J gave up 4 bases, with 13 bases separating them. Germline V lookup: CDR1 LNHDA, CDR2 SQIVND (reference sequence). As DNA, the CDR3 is TGTGCCAGTACCCCCCGAGGGATCACTGAAGCTTTCTTT. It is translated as CASTPRGITEAFF.

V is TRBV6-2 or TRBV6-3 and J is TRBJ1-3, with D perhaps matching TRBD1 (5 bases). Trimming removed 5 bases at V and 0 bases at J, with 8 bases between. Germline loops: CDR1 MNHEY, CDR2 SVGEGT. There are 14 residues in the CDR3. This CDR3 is CASSMDISGNTIYF. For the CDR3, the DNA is TGTGCCAGCAGTATGGACATCTCTGGAAACACCATATATTTT.

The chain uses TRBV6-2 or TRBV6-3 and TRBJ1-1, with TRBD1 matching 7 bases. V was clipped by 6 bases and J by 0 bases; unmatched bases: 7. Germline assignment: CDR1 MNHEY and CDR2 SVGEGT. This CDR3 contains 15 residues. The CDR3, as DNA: TGTGCCAGCAGCCGATCCAGGGGGATGAACACTGAAGCTTTCTTT. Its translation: CASSRSRGMNTEAFF.

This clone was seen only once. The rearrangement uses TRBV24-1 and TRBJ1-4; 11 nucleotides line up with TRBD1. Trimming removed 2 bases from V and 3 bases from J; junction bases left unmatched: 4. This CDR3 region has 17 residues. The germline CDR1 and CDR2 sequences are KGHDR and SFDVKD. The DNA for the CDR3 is TGTGCCACCAGTGATTGGACAGGGGGCTGTGCTAATGAAAAACTGTTTTTT. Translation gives CATSDWTGGCANEKLFF.